Listed below are T cell receptor beta chains from one sample, sequenced in a study of cytomegalovirus exposure and HLA in healthy donors. TCRdb's copy holds only in-frame clones and misses some; the assay was immunoSEQ multiplex PCR. The table has a few hundred thousand clones, around 89% seen once. Sequenced material: PBMCs. The source is a woman younger than 30 in good health and CMV-seronegative. The conserved cysteine and the conserved F or W are not part of the CDR3 here. The order of the fields is V gene, J gene, CDR3 protein.

>TRBV6-4|TRBJ1-4
ASSAGWGGKLF
>TRBV9|TRBJ2-7
ASSPHPEGSYEQY
>TRBV19|TRBJ1-5
ASSISRQTNQPQH
>TRBV6-5|TRBJ2-3
ASSYLLSTDTQY
>TRBV6-1|TRBJ2-3
ASSESSNTDTQY
>TRBV4-3|TRBJ2-5
ASSGRTAEGTQY
>TRBV27|TRBJ2-1
ASSASGLARINEQF
>TRBV13|TRBJ1-2
ASSLSGRGGNYGYT
>TRBV27|TRBJ2-7
ASSLDRDLEQY
>TRBV7-9|TRBJ2-4
ASSLASGTAKNIQY
>TRBV21-1|TRBJ2-1
ASSTDRGAWSYNEQF
>TRBV5-1|TRBJ2-1
ASSLEASGSYNEQF
>TRBV18|TRBJ1-1
ASSGVGGAEAF
>TRBV13|TRBJ2-7
ASSLTGLPYEQY
>TRBV5-1|TRBJ2-4
ASSPLRGNIQY
>TRBV4-1|TRBJ2-2
ASSQDPDRENTGELF
>TRBV30|TRBJ2-3
AWSPTGASTDTQY
>TRBV30|TRBJ2-2
AWSLYRDLTGELF
>TRBV6-5|TRBJ1-1
ASALRTGDTEAF
>TRBV6-9|TRBJ2-5
ASSPLGGRVETQY
>TRBV5-1|TRBJ1-4
ASSLYGFNEKLF
>TRBV6-5|TRBJ1-2
ASSGGTGTDGYT
>TRBV23-1|TRBJ2-7
ASSMGAPFSYEQY
>TRBV5-1|TRBJ2-3
ASSLSNAGTDTQY
>TRBV18|TRBJ2-5
ASSRGRAVQETQY
>TRBV29-1|TRBJ1-5
SVVPGGGNQPQH
>TRBV19|TRBJ2-1
ASTARDRGYLYNEQF
>TRBV21-1|TRBJ1-3
ASSATLKQSGNTIY
>TRBV11-3|TRBJ2-1
ASSLAGGNEQF
>TRBV23-1|TRBJ2-7
ASSPTNLSSVSYEQY
>TRBV7-9|TRBJ1-2
ASSRTGGRDGYT
>TRBV10-1|TRBJ1-2
ASSEQQGYGYT
>TRBV9|-
ASSVGGTRSYEQY
>TRBV29-1|TRBJ2-1
SVGQGGTTTYNEQF
>TRBV18|TRBJ2-1
ASSPEGAGPFNEQF
>TRBV9|TRBJ2-1
ASSPLPGGRADNEQF
>TRBV9|TRBJ1-3
ASKAGAGNTIY
>TRBV5-5|TRBJ1-1
ASSMRQGFTEAF
>TRBV5-1|TRBJ2-3
ASSFAYGQQDTQY
>TRBV14|TRBJ1-1
ASSQDLSVGGTEAF
>TRBV4-1|TRBJ1-2
ASSQEEGRGLYGYT
>TRBV21-1|TRBJ2-3
ASSKAGPVFSTDTQY
>TRBV19|TRBJ1-2
ASRRRQSNYGYT
>TRBV5-1|TRBJ1-4
ASSLGQGGEKLF
>TRBV4-2|TRBJ1-2
ASSQEGQGIHYGYT
>TRBV28|TRBJ2-7
ASSFQGQQY
>TRBV4-1|TRBJ2-3
ASSTRDTQY
>TRBV4-2|TRBJ1-1
ASSHDTGGTEAF
>TRBV7-6|TRBJ2-2
ASSPPHLGLAGVTGELF
>TRBV7-9|TRBJ2-5
ASSPHFATAETQY
>TRBV19|TRBJ1-6
ASSIEGGDSPLH
>TRBV2|TRBJ2-5
ASSAVRATQY
>TRBV7-2|TRBJ2-7
ASSLSPKQGDEQY
>TRBV11-3|TRBJ2-7
ASSKRLAGHEQY
>TRBV6-5|TRBJ1-2
ASSRDRARGGYT
>TRBV7-9|TRBJ2-3
ASSLNRWKAGASTDTQY
>TRBV27|TRBJ2-2
ASNTGTGGTGELF
>TRBV5-4|TRBJ2-7
ASSRGGGASSYEQY
>TRBV7-2|TRBJ2-2
ASSPAGVGELF